These T cell receptor beta chains were read from a single sample in a study of cytomegalovirus exposure and HLA in healthy donors. The protocol was immunoSEQ multiplex PCR, while the TCRdb copy is restricted to in-frame clones and leaves out a portion. Among 200,000 to 250,000 clones listed, about 85% were seen once. Sequencing was performed on PBMCs. The source is a woman in her forties or fifties in good health and CMV-seropositive. CDR3s include the opening cysteine and the closing phenylalanine or tryptophan. D genes are given only for firm matches. Size is stated for part of the rows, as once, few or many counts, or as a class when the clone is expanded.

V: TRBV12-5
size: .
J: TRBJ2-5
D: TRBD1
DNA: TGTGCTAGTGGTTTGGTACAGGGGGTGACAGAGACCCAGTACTTC
CDR3: CASGLVQGVTETQYF

V: TRBV4-2
size: .
J: TRBJ1-2
D: .
DNA: TGTGCCAGCAGCCAAGCCCCCCAGGGGAACTATGGCTACACCTTC
CDR3: CASSQAPQGNYGYTF

V: TRBV7-3
size: .
J: TRBJ2-2
D: .
DNA: TGTGCCAGCAGCTTGACATCTGCGAACACCGGGGAGCTGTTTTTT
CDR3: CASSLTSANTGELFF

V: TRBV6-5
size: .
J: TRBJ1-2
D: TRBD1
DNA: TGTGCCAGCAGATACGACAGGGCCCTCCGCAAGGGTGGCTACACCTTC
CDR3: CASRYDRALRKGGYTF

V: TRBV7-2
size: .
J: TRBJ2-5
D: TRBD2
DNA: TGTGCCAGCAGCTTAGAAGGACTAGCCACCGAGACCCAGTACTTC
CDR3: CASSLEGLATETQYF

V: TRBV6-5
size: .
J: TRBJ2-3
D: .
DNA: TGTGCCAGCAGTTACGGCAGTCTGAACACAGATACGCAGTATTTT
CDR3: CASSYGSLNTDTQYF

V: TRBV19
size: .
J: TRBJ2-7
D: TRBD1
DNA: TGTGCCACCTCGGACAGGGTTTCCTACGAGCAGTACTTC
CDR3: CATSDRVSYEQYF

V: TRBV18
size: .
J: TRBJ1-6
D: TRBD1
DNA: TGTGCCAGCTCACCCGGGACAGTACATAATTCACCCCTCCACTTT
CDR3: CASSPGTVHNSPLHF

V: TRBV7-3
size: .
J: TRBJ1-1
D: TRBD1
DNA: TGTGCCAGCAGCTTAAGCGGGACAGGGGTTACTGAAGCTTTCTTT
CDR3: CASSLSGTGVTEAFF

V: TRBV6-6
size: .
J: TRBJ2-1
D: .
DNA: TGTGCCAGCAGTTACCCCCCTAGTCCCCCCTACAATGAGCAGTTCTTC
CDR3: CASSYPPSPPYNEQFF

V: TRBV5-1
size: few
J: TRBJ1-4
D: .
DNA: TGCGCCAGCAGCCTCGGGGGTCCTAATGAAAAACTGTTTTTT
CDR3: CASSLGGPNEKLFF

V: TRBV7-6
size: .
J: TRBJ2-5
D: TRBD1
DNA: TGTGCCAGCAGCCCGACAGGGGACGAGGGGGAGACCCAGTACTTC
CDR3: CASSPTGDEGETQYF

V: TRBV7-9
size: .
J: TRBJ2-3
D: TRBD1
DNA: TGTGCCAGCAACTCCCGGGACAGGGACGGTACGCAGTATTTT
CDR3: CASNSRDRDGTQYF

V: TRBV5-5
size: .
J: TRBJ2-5
D: .
DNA: TGTGCCAGCAGCTTGGGCCAGGGTGGCGAGACCCAGTACTTC
CDR3: CASSLGQGGETQYF

V: TRBV19
size: few
J: TRBJ2-7
D: .
DNA: TGTGCCAGTAGTCCGGAAAGACGGGGCTACGAGCAGTACTTC
CDR3: CASSPERRGYEQYF

V: TRBV2
size: .
J: TRBJ1-1
D: TRBD1
DNA: TGTGCCAGCAGTGGACAGGGGCGGAACACTGAAGCTTTCTTT
CDR3: CASSGQGRNTEAFF

V: TRBV5-4
size: few
J: TRBJ2-2
D: TRBD1
DNA: TGTGCCAGCAGCTACAGGGGGGCCGGGGAGCTGTTTTTT
CDR3: CASSYRGAGELFF

V: TRBV2
size: .
J: TRBJ2-5
D: .
DNA: TGTGCCAGCAGTGGCAGATACAGGGAACAAGAGACCCAGTACTTC
CDR3: CASSGRYREQETQYF

V: TRBV5-8
size: .
J: TRBJ1-5
D: .
DNA: TGTGCCAGCAATCTGGGAGTGAATAGCAATCAGCCCCAGCATTTT
CDR3: CASNLGVNSNQPQHF

V: TRBV28
size: few
J: TRBJ1-2
D: .
DNA: TGTGCCAGCAGTTTACAGTATGGCTACACCTTC
CDR3: CASSLQYGYTF

V: TRBV5-1
size: .
J: TRBJ1-5
D: TRBD1
DNA: TGCGCCAGCAGTTTCGGACAGGGTCCCCATCAGCCCCAGCATTTT
CDR3: CASSFGQGPHQPQHF

V: TRBV5-1
size: .
J: TRBJ2-1
D: TRBD2
DNA: TGCGCCAGCAGTATAAGCGGGGGGGCCTACAATGAGCAGTTCTTC
CDR3: CASSISGGAYNEQFF

V: TRBV2
size: .
J: TRBJ2-7
D: TRBD1
DNA: TGTGCCAGCGGGATCCGGGACAGGGGCCCCCATTCGAGGCAGTACTTC
CDR3: CASGIRDRGPHSRQYF

V: TRBV27
size: .
J: TRBJ1-4
D: .
DNA: TGTGCCAGCAGTCTCCTATACGAGGGGGTGGCTAATGAAAAACTGTTTTTT
CDR3: CASSLLYEGVANEKLFF

V: TRBV5-6
size: .
J: TRBJ1-1
D: .
DNA: TGTGCCAGCAGCTTGGGAAGGACAGAGATTATTGCAGCTTTCTTT
CDR3: CASSLGRTEIIAAFF

V: TRBV6-6
size: .
J: TRBJ1-2
D: .
DNA: TGTGCCGTCAGGGGTATTATTAACTATGGCTACACCTTC
CDR3: CAVRGIINYGYTF

V: TRBV5-4
size: .
J: TRBJ2-7
D: TRBD2
DNA: TGTGCCAGCTCCCGGACTAGCGGGGGGGTGGACGAGCAGTACTTC
CDR3: CASSRTSGGVDEQYF

V: TRBV28
size: .
J: TRBJ1-2
D: .
DNA: TGTGCCAGCAGTTTAAGGTCATCGGGGGGCGCGAAGCACTATGGCTACACCTTC
CDR3: CASSLRSSGGAKHYGYTF

V: TRBV6-1
size: few
J: TRBJ1-1
D: .
DNA: TGTGCCAGCAGTGAAGATGAGGGGCCGGGGGGAGCTTTCTTT
CDR3: CASSEDEGPGGAFF

V: TRBV7-9
size: once
J: TRBJ1-1
D: .
DNA: TGTGCCAGCAGCTTCGGCGACATAAACGCTTTCTTT
CDR3: CASSFGDINAFF

V: TRBV15
size: .
J: TRBJ1-3
D: .
DNA: TGTGCCACCAGCAGGCCCCAGGGCTACTCTGGAAACACCATATATTTT
CDR3: CATSRPQGYSGNTIYF

V: TRBV7-8
size: .
J: TRBJ1-5
D: .
DNA: TGTGCCAGCAGCGAGGACTCTAACCGGAATAGCAATCAGCCCCAGCATTTT
CDR3: CASSEDSNRNSNQPQHF

V: TRBV9
size: .
J: TRBJ1-4
D: TRBD1
DNA: TGTGCCAGCAGCGTGGACAGGGGGCCTGAAAAACTGTTTTTT
CDR3: CASSVDRGPEKLFF

V: TRBV19
size: .
J: TRBJ2-3
D: TRBD2
DNA: TGTGCCAGTAGTATAGTAGGGACTAGCGGGGCCGATACGCAGTATTTT
CDR3: CASSIVGTSGADTQYF

V: TRBV10-1
size: .
J: TRBJ2-7
D: .
DNA: TGCGCCACCACACCGCCGGGACAAGAATATTACGAGCAGTACTTC
CDR3: CATTPPGQEYYEQYF